This T cell receptor beta chain was profiled in a study of cytomegalovirus exposure and HLA in healthy donors. Study results and caveats: Despite most TCR sequences being rare, some public TCRs occurred in many donors.

This CDR3 has 14 residues. Germline V lookup: CDR1 MDHEN, CDR2 SYDVKM. J lost 2 bases, V lost 6 bases, and 5 bases had no gene match. Primers: 60 Vbeta forward and 13 Jbeta reverse. Assay used: immunoSEQ multiplex PCR; TCRdb lists only in-frame clones, some missing. This sample has 75,000 to 95,000 clones; roughly 63% occur once, and the top ten carry just under 6.5%. As to this clone: Its target is not known.

Material for sequencing was PBMCs. The J gene is TRBJ2-3, the V gene TRBV28, with 7 bases that match TRBD2. The sequence was collected from a woman between 25 and 40 years old in good health and CMV-seronegative. In nucleotides, the CDR3 is TGTGCCAGCAGCCCAGCGGGAATCACAGATACGCAGTATTTT. Translation: CASSPAGITDTQYF. Complete variable domain (other parts from reference TRBV28 and TRBJ2-3): DVKVTQSSRYLVKRTGEKVFLECVQDMDHENMFWYRQDPGLGLRLIYFSYDVKMKEKGDIPEGYSVSREKKERFSLILESASTNQTSMYLCASSPAGITDTQYFGPGTRLTVL.